Following are 29 T cell receptor beta chains from one sample sequenced in a study of blood T cell repertoires in COVID-19. The method was immunoSEQ multiplex PCR; TCRdb's version includes in-frame clones alone and lacks a portion of them. The sample gives around 250,000 clones, 80% to 85% of which show up once; about 5% is in the top ten. Specimen: PBMCs or T cells enriched from blood (not recorded which). Receptors were obtained from a man aged 40-55 years who had been exposed to COVID-19.

CDR3 in amino acids: CASMHRRNEQFF. CDR3 coding DNA: TGTGCCAGCATGCACAGGCGCAATGAGCAGTTCTTC. The chain carries TRBV2 and TRBJ2-1; D perhaps matches TRBD1 (5 bases). CDR3 length equals 12 residues. The germline V gene has CDR1 SNHLY and CDR2 FYNNEI. V dropped 7 bases and J dropped 6 bases, with 10 bases sitting between them.

This rearrangement joins TRBV3-1 (or the pseudogene TRBV3-2) to TRBJ2-3; D ambiguous. Between the trimmed V and J ends, which lost 1 base and 8 bases, there was a span of 7 bases. The germline V gene has CDR1 LGHDT and CDR2 YNNKEL (reference sequence). This CDR3 contains 12 residues. This chain's CDR3 is CASSQAGLTQYF. DNA for the CDR3: TGTGCCAGCAGCCAAGCTGGGCTTACGCAGTATTTT.

This clone was counted between two and nine times. The chain combines TRBV5-1 with TRBJ2-5; TRBD1 aligns across 7 bases. The CDR3 consists of 15 residues. Germline CDR1 is SGHRS and CDR2 is YFSETQ. The V segment lost 0 bases and the J segment 2 bases; nucleotides outside the gene matches: 4. The CDR3 DNA follows: TGCGCCAGCAGCTTGGGTGACAGGGCACAAGAGACCCAGTACTTC. Its translation is CASSLGDRAQETQYF.

The rearrangement uses TRBV11-3 and TRBJ1-5; D may be TRBD1 (5 bases). V was pared by 4 bases and J by 4 bases, with 8 bases between. Germline V gene sequence: CDR1 SGHNT, CDR2 YENEEA. CDR3 size: 13 residues. CDR3 residues: CASSSGGNQPQHF. Written as DNA, the CDR3 is TGTGCCAGCAGCTCCGGGGGGAATCAGCCCCAGCATTTT.

This chain uses TRBV9 with TRBJ2-7, with TRBD1 matching over 9 bases. The junction had 8 bases not matched to a gene; V was cut back by 3 bases and J by 7 bases. The CDR3 is 14 amino acids. The germline gives CDR1 SGDLS, CDR2 YYNGEE. As DNA, the CDR3 is TGTGCCAGCAGCGCCTGGACAGGGGCGGGGGAGCAGTACTTC. The encoded protein is CASSAWTGAGEQYF.

This clone came up a few times. The genes are TRBV15 and TRBJ2-1, with 8 bases that match TRBD2. Per the germline V gene, CDR1 is LNHNV and CDR2 is YYDKDF (reference sequence). The CDR3 is 18 residues long. V was pared by 1 base and J by 9 bases, with 17 bases of the junction left unmatched. DNA for the CDR3: TGTGCCACCAGCAGAGGGTTTGTCGCGGGAGGTTTGGTGGGTGAGCAGTTCTTC. It translates to CATSRGFVAGGLVGEQFF.

This chain joins TRBV14 and TRBJ2-5, with D possibly matching TRBD2 (5 bases). V dropped 4 bases and J dropped 4 bases, with 13 bases sitting between them. The germline V gene encodes CDR1 SGHDN and CDR2 FVKESK. There are 14 residues in the CDR3. This chain's CDR3 is CASSPGPRGETQYF. CDR3 nucleotides: TGTGCCAGCAGCCCGGGCCCCCGGGGAGAGACCCAGTACTTC.

This rearrangement joins TRBV4-1 to TRBJ2-3; 7 bases agree with TRBD2. The CDR3 is made up of 15 amino acids. CDR1 is MGHRA and CDR2 is YSYEKL in the germline V gene. The V segment lost 3 bases and the J segment 7 bases; nucleotides outside the gene matches: 10. Here the CDR3 DNA reads TGCGCCAGCAGCCAGCCGCCAGCGGGGTTAAATACGCAGTATTTT. Translating it yields CASSQPPAGLNTQYF.

This chain connects TRBV11-3 to TRBJ1-1; 7 bases line up with TRBD1. The germline V gene has CDR1 SGHNT and CDR2 YENEEA. The CDR3 loop spans 15 amino acids. J lost 1 base, V lost 6 bases, and 8 bases had no gene match. As DNA, the CDR3 is TGTGCCAGCAGACCCCGACAGGGTCGGAACACTGAAGCTTTCTTT. It translates to CASRPRQGRNTEAFF. Full variable domain (rest looked up from reference TRBV11-3 and TRBJ1-1): EAGVVQSPRYKIIEKKQPVAFWCNPISGHNTLYWYLQNLGQGPELLIRYENEEAVDDSQLPKDRFSAERLKGVDSTLKIQPAELGDSAVYLCASRPRQGRNTEAFFGQGTRLTVV.

Only one count was recorded for this clone. The chain couples TRBV9 to TRBJ2-7; D is possibly TRBD2 (6 bases). The germline V and J ends were trimmed by 6 bases and 3 bases, with 19 bases remaining between them. CDR1 is SGDLS, CDR2 YYNGEE, per germline. CDR3 size: 15 residues. CDR3 loop: CASTAGPGELYEQYF. Written as DNA, the CDR3 is TGTGCCAGCACCGCGGGACCCGGAGAACTCTACGAGCAGTACTTC.

This rearrangement joins TRBV11-2 to TRBJ2-7, with 9 bases aligning to TRBD1. CDR1 is SGHAT and CDR2 is FQNNGV in the germline V gene. V lost 9 bases, J lost 5 bases, and 11 bases stayed unmatched. The CDR3 is made up of 14 amino acids. The CDR3 DNA is TGTGCCAGTATAGGCGGGACAGGGTACAACGAGCAGTACTTC. Its translation: CASIGGTGYNEQYF.

The genes are TRBV19 and TRBJ1-3, with D unresolved. Germline-derived CDR1 and CDR2 are LNHDA and SQIVND (reference sequence). This CDR3 is 15 amino acids long. The V and J ends lost 8 bases and 2 bases respectively, with 16 bases between them. The CDR3 DNA reads as TGTGCCAGTCGCCTCGGCTCAGCGGCTGGAAACACCATATATTTT. Translation gives CASRLGSAAGNTIYF. The full variable domain, completed using reference TRBV19 and TRBJ1-3, is DGGITQSPKYLFRKEGQNVTLSCEQNLNHDAMYWYRQDPGQGLRLIYYSQIVNDFQKGDIAEGYSVSREKKESFPLTVTSAQKNPTAFYLCASRLGSAAGNTIYFGEGSWLTVV.

The gene calls are TRBV11-1 and TRBJ1-2, with D possibly matching TRBD1 (5 bases). The CDR3 has 15 amino acids. The V end was cut by 1 base, the J end by 8 bases, with 17 bases between. From germline, CDR1 is SGHAT and CDR2 FQDESV (reference sequence). Written as DNA, the CDR3 is TGTGCCAGCAGCTTAGACACAGGCCCTGCGGAGGGCTACACCTTC. It translates to CASSLDTGPAEGYTF.

The chain carries TRBV5-1 and TRBJ2-7; 11 bases are a match to TRBD2. CDR1 SGHRS and CDR2 YFSETQ come from the germline V gene. CDR3 size: 16 residues. The junction had 6 bases not matched to a gene; V was cut back by 4 bases and J by 0 bases. CDR3 DNA sequence: TGCGCCAGCAGCCCCCTCACTAGCGGGAGCTCCTACGAGCAGTACTTC. Its translation: CASSPLTSGSSYEQYF. The whole variable domain, remainder taken from reference TRBV5-1 and TRBJ2-7, is KAGVTQTPRYLIKTRGQQVTLSCSPISGHRSVSWYQQTPGQGLQFLFEYFSETQRNKGNFPGRFSGRQFSNSRSEMNVSTLELGDSALYLCASSPLTSGSSYEQYFGPGTRLTVT.

The V and J genes are TRBV9 and TRBJ2-5, with a tentative D call TRBD1 (6 bases). The CDR3 is made up of 14 amino acids. V was trimmed by 0 bases and J by 1 base, leaving 7 bases between them. Germline CDR1 reads SGDLS; CDR2 reads YYNGEE. CDR3 in amino acids: CASSVGGLQETQYF. Written as DNA, the CDR3 is TGTGCCAGCAGCGTAGGGGGGCTCCAAGAGACCCAGTACTTC.

The chain uses TRBV3-1 (or the pseudogene TRBV3-2) and TRBJ2-1; TRBD1 is a possible D gene (6 bases). Trimming left V 6 bases short and J 5 bases short, with 11 bases between. This CDR3 spans 13 amino acids. Germline V gives CDR1 LGHDT, CDR2 YNNKEL (reference sequence). The CDR3 protein is CASRGTLHNEQFF. DNA of the CDR3: TGTGCCAGCAGAGGGACACTCCACAATGAGCAGTTCTTC.

In regard to this clone: A junction end diverges from the germline sequence, so it may reflect a read error. The V and J genes are TRBV19 and TRBJ1-2; D may be TRBD1 (6 bases). The CDR3 totals 11 residues. The germline gives CDR1 LNHDA, CDR2 SQIVND (reference sequence). As DNA, the CDR3 is TGTGCCAGTAGTTCACAGGGATCCCCTCTCTTC. Translated, it gives CASSSQGSPLF. Filled out from reference TRBV19 and TRBJ1-2, the complete variable domain reads DGGITQSPKYLFRKEGQNVTLSCEQNLNHDAMYWYRQDPGQGLRLIYYSQIVNDFQKGDIAEGYSVSREKKESFPLTVTSAQKNPTAFYLCASSSQGSPLFGSGTRLTVV.

The chain has TRBV5-6 and TRBJ2-7; TRBD2 matches 7 bases. The CDR3 consists of 15 residues. V lost 4 bases and J lost 5; bases outside the gene matches: 12. Germline V gene lookup returns CDR1 SGHDT and CDR2 YYEEEE. CDR3 in amino acids: CASSPPYGGGHEQYF. The CDR3, as DNA: TGTGCCAGCAGCCCTCCTTATGGGGGGGGTCACGAGCAGTACTTC.

The V gene is TRBV30, the J gene TRBJ1-6, with TRBD1 identical over 7 bases. J gave up 1 base and V 2 bases, and 20 bases lay outside the gene matches. CDR3 size: 21 residues. The germline CDR1 and CDR2 sequences are GTSNPN and SVGIG (reference sequence). The DNA of the CDR3 is TGTGCCTGGAGTACTTTTCAGGGACAGTGGGAGCTCCGGTCCTATAATTCACCCCTCCACTTT. Encoded protein: CAWSTFQGQWELRSYNSPLHF.

This sequence joins TRBV2 and TRBJ2-5, with 8 bases identical to TRBD1. The CDR3 has 15 amino acids. J gave up 1 base and V 7 bases, and 8 bases lay outside the gene matches. Per germline, CDR1 SNHLY and CDR2 FYNNEI. The CDR3 is CASNRGSLLQETQYF. CDR3 nucleotides: TGTGCCAGCAACAGGGGGTCACTTCTCCAAGAGACCCAGTACTTC.

This clone has only one observation. This chain joins TRBV13 and TRBJ2-7; 8 bases map to TRBD1. The germline CDR1 and CDR2 sequences are PRHDT and FYEKMQ (reference sequence). J lost 5 bases, V lost 4 bases, and 10 bases had no gene match. The CDR3 spans 15 residues. The CDR3 nucleotides read TGTGCCAGCAGCTCTCGGAAGGACAGGGTAGACGAGCAGTACTTC. This encodes CASSSRKDRVDEQYF. The full variable domain, in which reference TRBV13 and TRBJ2-7 provide the parts outside the CDR3, is AAGVIQSPRHLIKEKRETATLKCYPIPRHDTVYWYQQGPGQDPQFLISFYEKMQSDKGSIPDRFSAQQFSDYHSELNMSSLELGDSALYFCASSSRKDRVDEQYFGPGTRLTVT.

This clone was counted a single time. The gene calls are TRBV6-5 and TRBJ2-1; 7 bases align to TRBD2. The V segment lost 0 bases and the J segment 7 bases; nucleotides outside the gene matches: 9. The CDR3 spans 16 residues. Germline V gene lookup returns CDR1 MNHEY and CDR2 SVGAGI. The CDR3 nucleotides read TGTGCCAGCAGTTACTCCCCAGTTGTAGCGGGTAATGAGCAGTTCTTC. It codes for CASSYSPVVAGNEQFF.

The chain has TRBV18 and TRBJ1-4; D is uncertain. V was shortened by 2 bases and J by 8 bases, with 15 bases between the two germline ends. The CDR3 extends over 15 amino acids. From germline, CDR1 is KGHSH and CDR2 LQKENI. The CDR3 loop reads CASSPSEVRREKLFF. CDR3 nucleotides: TGTGCCAGCTCACCAAGTGAAGTACGGAGGGAAAAACTGTTTTTT.

This clone was observed a few times. The gene calls are TRBV10-3 and TRBJ2-1, with a weak D call TRBD2 (6 bases). CDR3 length equals 15 residues. V was pared by 3 bases and J by 6 bases, with 15 bases between. Looked up from germline, CDR1 is ENHRY and CDR2 is SYGVKD. In nucleotides, the CDR3 is TGTGCCATCAGTGATACGGGAGTTTCGGGCAATGAGCAGTTCTTC. This translates into CAISDTGVSGNEQFF.

V gene TRBV2 combines with J gene TRBJ2-1, with TRBD2 matching 8 bases. From germline, CDR1 is SNHLY and CDR2 FYNNEI. The CDR3 is 16 amino acids. The V segment lost 0 bases and the J segment 4 bases; nucleotides outside the gene matches: 5. CDR3 residues: CASSEATTSGYNEQFF. The CDR3 coding sequence is TGTGCCAGCAGTGAAGCTACCACTAGCGGATACAATGAGCAGTTCTTC.

This sequence joins TRBV5-1 and TRBJ2-1; TRBD2 aligns across 9 bases. Trimming took 3 bases from V and 3 from J; bases not matched to a gene: 7. Per the germline V gene, CDR1 is SGHRS and CDR2 is YFSETQ. CDR3 length: 16 amino acids. CDR3: CASSSLLAGRYNEQFF. In nucleotides, the CDR3 is TGCGCCAGCAGCTCACTTCTAGCGGGACGCTACAATGAGCAGTTCTTC.

V gene TRBV5-4 combines with J gene TRBJ2-2, with a weak D call TRBD2 (5 bases). In germline, CDR1 is SGHNT, CDR2 YYREEE (reference sequence). Trimming pared 4 bases from V and 6 bases from J, leaving 13 bases between. The CDR3 is 14 amino acids. CDR3 sequence (DNA): TGTGCCAGCAGCCCCCCCGACTATTCCGGGGAGCTGTTTTTT. Encoded protein: CASSPPDYSGELFF.

The rearrangement joins TRBV9 to TRBJ2-7; a weak D match, TRBD2 (6 bases). Germline CDR1 and CDR2: SGDLS and YYNGEE. This CDR3 is built from 17 residues. The ends were cut back, 4 bases at V and 1 base at J, with 21 bases in the middle. The CDR3 spells CASSPPSGGMESYEQYF. The CDR3, as DNA: TGTGCCAGCAGCCCACCTAGTGGGGGGATGGAGTCCTACGAGCAGTACTTC. Variable domain in full (rest from reference TRBV9 and TRBJ2-7): DSGVTQTPKHLITATGQRVTLRCSPRSGDLSVYWYQQSLDQGLQFLIQYYNGEERAKGNILERFSAQQFPDLHSELNLSSLELGDSALYFCASSPPSGGMESYEQYFGPGTRLTVT.

This clone occurred a few times. The gene calls are TRBV14 and TRBJ1-1, with D possibly matching TRBD1 (5 bases). Germline-derived CDR1 and CDR2 are SGHDN and FVKESK. The CDR3 consists of 14 residues. V lost 1 base, J lost 10 bases, and 16 bases lay in between. CDR3 coding DNA: TGTGCCAGCAGCCAAGTGTCAGGGTCGGTCAGAGCTTTCTTT. This codes for CASSQVSGSVRAFF.